The 14 T cell receptor beta chains reported below all come from one sample, sequenced in a study of shared clonotypes between healthy human individuals. Sequencing used immunoSEQ multiplex PCR; TCRdb keeps in-frame clones, though not all of them. This repertoire shows about 2.1 million clones, around 93% found once; its top ten account for over 1.5%. The naive CD8 population came from CD45RO-negative cells selected for CCR7, without terminally differentiated effector memory CD45RA+ cells. The sequencing input was naive CD8+ T cells from PBMCs. These receptors were taken from a man aged 18-30 years in good health. Some clones in this sample may be carry-over from other donors' samples.

V gene TRBV2 combines with J gene TRBJ2-7; a possible D gene is TRBD2 (6 bases). The germline gives CDR1 SNHLY, CDR2 FYNNEI. CDR3 size: 16 residues. Trimming removed 2 bases at V and 1 base at J, with 15 bases between. For the CDR3, the DNA is TGTGCCAGCAGTGAACACCCCGGGACTTCATCCTACGAGCAGTACTTC. Translating it yields CASSEHPGTSSYEQYF.

J is TRBJ1-1 and V is TRBV5-1, with D uncertain. The CDR3 sequence is 16 residues long. Germline V gene data show CDR1 as SGHRS and CDR2 as YFSETQ. V was clipped by 0 bases and J by 4 bases, with 16 bases between them. In DNA, the CDR3 is TGCGCCAGCAGCTTGGAGTTGTCATCGTGGGGCACTGAAGCTTTCTTT. Translated, it gives CASSLELSSWGTEAFF.

This rearrangement joins TRBV19 to TRBJ1-5; D unclear. Germline CDR1 and CDR2: LNHDA and SQIVND (reference sequence). Trimming left V 7 bases short and J 1 base short, with 11 bases between. The CDR3 covers 14 residues. The DNA for the CDR3 is TGTGCCAGTACGACACGCTCGAGCAATCAGCCCCAGCATTTT. Encoded protein: CASTTRSSNQPQHF.

This chain links TRBV2 with TRBJ2-7, with D hard to call. Per germline, CDR1 SNHLY and CDR2 FYNNEI. CDR3 length: 11 amino acids. The V gene lost 4 bases and the J gene lost 6 bases, with 7 bases spanning the gap. CDR3 in amino acids: CASSGVGEQYF. In DNA, the CDR3 is TGTGCCAGCAGTGGGGTCGGCGAGCAGTACTTC.

Turning to this clone: Other DNA variants within this sample encode the same CDR3. V gene TRBV11-2 combines with J gene TRBJ2-1; D is perhaps TRBD1 (5 bases). Per germline, CDR1 SGHAT and CDR2 FQNNGV. V lost 6 bases to trimming and J lost 4 bases, with 7 bases between them. CDR3 length: 12 residues. The CDR3 DNA follows: TGTGCCAGCAGTTCAGGGTACAATGAGCAGTTCTTC. This encodes CASSSGYNEQFF.

The rearrangement joins TRBV5-8 to TRBJ2-1; no clear D. Germline V lookup: CDR1 SGHTS, CDR2 YDEGEE. The CDR3 has 10 amino acids. V dropped 7 bases and J dropped 10 bases, with 9 bases sitting between them. This CDR3 reads CASGSREQFF. CDR3 nucleotide sequence: TGTGCCAGCGGCTCGAGGGAGCAGTTCTTC.

The rearrangement links TRBV6-5 to TRBJ2-7; D remains unclear. CDR1 and CDR2 from the germline V gene are MNHEY and SVGAGI. Trimming left V 0 bases short and J 1 base short, with 10 bases between. The CDR3 is 15 amino acids. The CDR3 DNA sequence: TGTGCCAGCAGTTACTCGCTACAGCAGTCCTACGAGCAGTACTTC. This sequence encodes CASSYSLQQSYEQYF.

Details on this clone: Different DNA sequences within this sample yield the same CDR3. The V and J genes are TRBV27 and TRBJ2-7; D not certain. This CDR3 contains 15 residues. Germline lookup yields CDR1 MNHEY and CDR2 SMNVEV (reference sequence). The V and J ends lost 3 bases and 0 bases respectively, with 12 bases between them. DNA of the CDR3: TGTGCCAGCAGTTTCGGAGCCCGCGGCTCCTACGAGCAGTACTTC. Amino acid sequence: CASSFGARGSYEQYF.

J is TRBJ2-7 and V is TRBV25-1; 9 bases map to TRBD1. The CDR3 covers 16 residues. The V gene end was trimmed by 2 bases and the J gene end by 1 base; junction bases not matched to a gene: 6. Per germline, CDR1 MGHDK and CDR2 SYGVNS. The CDR3 loop reads CASSERGQGFSYEQYF. CDR3 bases: TGTGCCAGCAGTGAACGAGGACAGGGGTTTTCCTACGAGCAGTACTTC.

The chain is built from TRBV6-5 and TRBJ2-5; TRBD2 might be the D (6 bases). The V and J ends lost 8 bases and 5 bases respectively, with 12 bases between them. In germline, CDR1 is MNHEY, CDR2 SVGAGI. This CDR3 spans 12 amino acids. CDR3 amino acids: CASAGGDETQYF. CDR3 coding DNA: TGTGCCAGCGCCGGGGGAGATGAGACCCAGTACTTC.

V and J are TRBV28 and TRBJ1-5; the D is unclear. This CDR3 region has 14 residues. Germline V gene lookup returns CDR1 MDHEN and CDR2 SYDVKM. With 1 base removed from V and 0 bases from J, the gap between germline ends came to 4 bases. The CDR3 DNA reads as TGTGCCAGCAGTTTATTGCATAGCAATCAGCCCCAGCATTTT. Translated, it gives CASSLLHSNQPQHF.

This clone was seen a few times. The DNA of the CDR3 is TGTGCCACCTGGACAGGGGGCATTAACACTGAAGCTTTCTTT. It codes for CATWTGGINTEAFF. The V gene is TRBV10-3, the J gene TRBJ1-1, with 11 positions matching TRBD1. The junction had 6 bases not matched to a gene; V was cut back by 10 bases and J by 2 bases. Looked up from germline, CDR1 is ENHRY and CDR2 is SYGVKD. The CDR3 length is 14 residues.

This chain links TRBV7-9 with TRBJ1-2; the D is unclear. Looked up from germline, CDR1 is SEHNR and CDR2 is FQNEAQ (reference sequence). Trimming removed 5 bases at V and 7 bases at J, with 11 bases between. CDR3 length equals 12 residues. As DNA, the CDR3 is TGTGCCAGCAGCATGGCCCTGGGTGGCTACACCTTC. It yields the protein CASSMALGGYTF.

The gene calls are TRBV27 and TRBJ2-3; possibly TRBD1 or TRBD2 for D (7 bases each). V lost 8 bases and J 4 bases, leaving 19 bases between the germline ends. The CDR3 spans 15 residues. Germline V gene sequence: CDR1 MNHEY, CDR2 SMNVEV (reference sequence). The CDR3 is CASHTQGGLADTQYF. CDR3 bases: TGTGCCAGCCACACCCAGGGGGGGCTGGCAGATACGCAGTATTTT.